The 13 T cell receptor beta chains given below trace back to one sample, sequenced in a study of Graves' ophthalmopathy and Graves' hyperthyroidism. Researchers took RNA transcripts and amplified TCR beta CDR3 regions from them. HTBI primers served in a first-round RT-PCR, which a second-round multiplex PCR followed. TCRdb itself ran the multiplex PCR reads through MiXCR, one entry per CDR3 protein. Of 650,000 to 900,000 distinct CDR3 sequences in the sample, 35% to 50% were seen once. Sequenced input: peripheral blood. The receptors were sampled from an adult man with Graves' ophthalmopathy.

V and J are TRBV11-2 and TRBJ1-2, with TRBD1 matching 9 bases. CDR1 SGHAT and CDR2 FQNNGV come from the germline V gene. The CDR3 is 17 amino acids. V lost 5 bases and J lost 4; bases outside the gene matches: 14. The CDR3 DNA is TGTGCCAGCAGCCGATCAAGAGGGACAGGGAACCTCTATGGCTACACCTTC. Translating it yields CASSRSRGTGNLYGYTF.

The gene calls are TRBV25-1 and TRBJ1-1; D unclear. The CDR3 consists of 14 residues. Germline CDR1 and CDR2: MGHDK and SYGVNS. The V gene lost 3 bases and the J gene lost 8 bases, with 16 bases spanning the gap. Here the CDR3 DNA reads TGTGCCAGCAGTGATAGTGCCGGGGAGCTGGAAGCTTTCTTT. It codes for CASSDSAGELEAFF.

Notes on this clonotype: This may arise from a read error, as a much more abundant clone is one base away. The V call is TRBV10-3, the J call TRBJ1-5; D unclear. The CDR3 sequence is 13 residues long. The V gene lost 4 bases and the J gene lost 7 bases, with 11 bases spanning the gap. The germline gives CDR1 ENHRY, CDR2 SYGVKD. The CDR3 region has the DNA TGTGCCATCAGTGGAGTCGAGGCCCAGCCCCAGCATTTT. Its translation: CAISGVEAQPQHF.

Points on this clonotype: A much larger clone lies a single base off, so this may be a read error. J is TRBJ1-1 and V is TRBV10-3; D not resolved. CDR3 length: 14 amino acids. V was pared by 2 bases and J by 0 bases, with 7 bases between. Germline V gene lookup returns CDR1 ENHRY and CDR2 SYGVKD. CDR3: CAISEDVVNTEAFF. Written as DNA, the CDR3 is TGTGCCATCAGTGAGGACGTCGTGAACACTGAAGCTTTCTTT.

This clonotype was counted ten times or more. CDR3 residues: CASRTTIGGYTF. The CDR3 coding sequence is TGTGCCAGCAGGACGACCATTGGGGGCTACACCTTC. This chain joins TRBV2 and TRBJ1-2, with D hard to call. Germline V gene lookup returns CDR1 SNHLY and CDR2 FYNNEI. There are 12 residues in the CDR3. Trimming removed 6 bases at V and 8 bases at J, with 13 bases between. Variable domain in full (rest from reference TRBV2 and TRBJ1-2): EPEVTQTPSHQVTQMGQEVILRCVPISNHLYFYWYRQILGQKVEFLVSFYNNEISEKSEIFDDQFSVERPDGSNFTLKIRSTKLEDSAMYFCASRTTIGGYTFGSGTRLTVV.

The genes are TRBV20-1 and TRBJ2-7; 7 bases are shared with TRBD1. CDR3 size: 15 residues. Per germline, CDR1 DFQATT and CDR2 SNEGSKA (reference sequence). V was clipped by 4 bases and J by 0 bases; unmatched bases: 9. CDR3 residues: CSAISLTGSSYEQYF. In DNA form, the CDR3 reads TGCAGTGCTATATCCCTGACAGGGAGCTCCTACGAGCAGTACTTC.

This clonotype was counted a few times. The J gene is TRBJ1-6, the V gene TRBV19; 8 bases are shared with TRBD1. V was clipped by 6 bases and J by 7 bases; unmatched bases: 14. The germline V gene has CDR1 LNHDA and CDR2 SQIVND (reference sequence). This CDR3 is 17 amino acids long. DNA for the CDR3: TGTGCCAGTAGACCCGGACAGGGAGTTTTGGAAAATTCACCCCTCCACTTT. It yields the protein CASRPGQGVLENSPLHF.

This clonotype was seen only a few times. At one end, the junction sequence differs from germline, possibly due to a read error. The chain uses TRBV10-3 and TRBJ1-1, with D tentatively TRBD1 (6 bases). Germline-derived CDR1 and CDR2 are ENHRY and SYGVKD. This CDR3 is 13 amino acids long. Here the CDR3 reads CASSARDTSEAFF. In nucleotides, the CDR3 is TGTGCCAGCAGTGCCCGGGACACCTCTGAAGCTTTCTTT.

This clonotype has only a few counts. This rearrangement joins TRBV12-3 or TRBV12-4 to TRBJ1-2; unclear D gene. Trimming removed 4 bases at V and 4 bases at J, with 16 bases between. This CDR3 is built from 15 residues. CDR3 DNA: TGTGCCAGCAGTTCCCGTCGTGGGAGAAGCTATGGCTACACCTTC. Its protein product is CASSSRRGRSYGYTF.

V usage is TRBV20-1 and J usage is TRBJ1-1; D possibly corresponds to TRBD1 (6 bases). Germline loops: CDR1 DFQATT, CDR2 SNEGSKA (reference sequence). The CDR3 totals 14 residues. Trimming cost V 1 base and J 1 base, with 10 bases left between them. CDR3 bases: TGCAGTGCTAGAGCGAGGACAGCGAACACTGAAGCTTTCTTT. Translation: CSARARTANTEAFF.

This clonotype turned up a few times. CDR3 DNA: TGTGCCAGCAGCGACGGGGATGGAGAAACTCGCTATGGCTACACCTTC. This encodes CASSDGDGETRYGYTF. This chain uses TRBV7-2 with TRBJ1-2; the D is unclear. The V end was cut by 5 bases, the J end by 4 bases, with 20 bases between. CDR3 length equals 16 residues. Germline loops: CDR1 SGHTA, CDR2 FQGNSA.

This clonotype has just a few counts. This sequence may be a read error, since a much larger clone differs from it by one base. This chain joins TRBV9 and TRBJ2-7; TRBD2 matches at 11 bases. J was trimmed by 2 bases and V by 3 bases; bases with no gene match: 4. This CDR3 comprises 15 residues. Per germline, CDR1 SGDLS and CDR2 YYNGEE. The CDR3 region has the DNA TGTGCCAGCAGCGCGGGACTAGCGGATACCTACGAGCAGTACTTC. The encoded protein is CASSAGLADTYEQYF.

To note about this clonotype: Being one base from a much bigger clone, this may be a read error. This chain uses TRBV7-9 with TRBJ1-2, with a weak D call TRBD1 (6 bases). V was pared by 6 bases and J by 9 bases, with 17 bases between. The germline gives CDR1 SEHNR, CDR2 FQNEAQ (reference sequence). This CDR3 has 13 amino acids. CDR3 region: CASREQGFDSYTF. CDR3 in DNA: TGTGCCAGCAGGGAGCAGGGGTTCGATAGCTACACCTTC. The full variable domain, rest sourced from reference TRBV7-9 and TRBJ1-2, is DTGVSQNPRHKITKRGQNVTFRCDPISEHNRLYWYRQTLGQGPEFLTYFQNEAQLEKSRLLSDRFSAERPKGSFSTLEIQRTEQGDSAMYLCASREQGFDSYTFGSGTRLTVV.